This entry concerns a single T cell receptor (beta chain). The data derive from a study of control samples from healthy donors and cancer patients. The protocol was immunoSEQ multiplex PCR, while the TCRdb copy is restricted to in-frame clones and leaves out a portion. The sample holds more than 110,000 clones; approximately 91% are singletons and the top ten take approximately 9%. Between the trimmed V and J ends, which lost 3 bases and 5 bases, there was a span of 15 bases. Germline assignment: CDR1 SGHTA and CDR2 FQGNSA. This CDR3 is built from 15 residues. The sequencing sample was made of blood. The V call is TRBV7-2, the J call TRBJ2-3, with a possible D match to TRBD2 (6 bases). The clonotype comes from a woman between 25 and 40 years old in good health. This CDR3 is CASSLDGGRKDTQYF. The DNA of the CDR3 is TGTGCCAGCAGCTTGGACGGAGGGCGAAAAGATACGCAGTATTTT.